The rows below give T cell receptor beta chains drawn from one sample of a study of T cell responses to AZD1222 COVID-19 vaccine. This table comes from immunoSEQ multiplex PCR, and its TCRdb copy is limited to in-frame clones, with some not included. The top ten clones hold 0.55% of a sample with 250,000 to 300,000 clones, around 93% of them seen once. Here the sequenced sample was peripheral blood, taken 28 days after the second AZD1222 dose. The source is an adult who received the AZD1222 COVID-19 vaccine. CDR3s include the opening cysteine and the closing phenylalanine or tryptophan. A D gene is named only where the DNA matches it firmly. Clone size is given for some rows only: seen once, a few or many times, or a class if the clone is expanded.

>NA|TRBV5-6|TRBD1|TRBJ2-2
CASSPVPGQGGGELFF
TGTGCCAGCAGCCCCGTCCCGGGACAGGGAGGCGGGGAGCTGTTTTTT
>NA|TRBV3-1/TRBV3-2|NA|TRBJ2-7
CASSLTDKAVEQYF
TGTGCCAGCAGCCTAACGGACAAGGCTGTGGAGCAGTACTTC
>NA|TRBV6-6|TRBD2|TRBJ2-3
CASRTLAGSDTQYF
TGTGCCAGCAGAACACTAGCGGGGTCAGATACGCAGTATTTT
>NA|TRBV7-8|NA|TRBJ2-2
CASSLFDTSTGELFF
TGTGCCAGCAGCCTCTTTGACACCTCCACCGGGGAGCTGTTTTTT
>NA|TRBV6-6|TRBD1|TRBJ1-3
CASLKQGRGNTIYF
TGTGCCAGCCTAAAACAGGGGCGCGGAAACACCATATATTTT
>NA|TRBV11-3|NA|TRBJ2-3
CASSLEGTDTQYF
TGTGCCAGCAGCTTAGAGGGCACAGATACGCAGTATTTT
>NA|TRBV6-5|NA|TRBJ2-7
CASSYSSVHSYEQYF
TGTGCCAGCAGTTACTCTAGCGTTCACTCCTACGAGCAGTACTTC
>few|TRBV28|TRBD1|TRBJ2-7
CASSRDREGSQYF
TGTGCCAGCAGCCGGGACAGGGAAGGGAGTCAGTACTTC
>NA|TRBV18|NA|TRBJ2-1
CASSPRDNEQFF
TGTGCCAGCTCACCACGTGACAATGAGCAGTTCTTC
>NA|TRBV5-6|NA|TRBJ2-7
CASRLGASSSYEQYF
TGTGCCAGCAGACTCGGGGCCTCCAGCTCCTACGAGCAGTACTTC
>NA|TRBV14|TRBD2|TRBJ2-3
CASSLPGLGRNTQYF
TGTGCCAGCAGCCTACCGGGACTAGGTAGAAATACGCAGTATTTT
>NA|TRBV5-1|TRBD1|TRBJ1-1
CASSLAAGGFMNTEAFF
TGCGCCAGCAGCTTGGCGGCAGGGGGTTTTATGAACACTGAAGCTTTCTTT
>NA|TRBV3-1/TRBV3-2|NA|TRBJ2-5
CASSPRDGHQETQYF
TGTGCCAGCAGCCCCCGGGACGGACACCAAGAGACCCAGTACTTC
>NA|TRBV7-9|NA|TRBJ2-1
CASSLVGTGNEQFF
TGTGCCAGCAGCTTAGTTGGGACTGGGAATGAGCAGTTCTTC
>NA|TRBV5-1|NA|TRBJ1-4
CASSVQGPGEKLFF
TGCGCCAGCAGCGTCCAGGGGCCCGGTGAAAAACTGTTTTTT
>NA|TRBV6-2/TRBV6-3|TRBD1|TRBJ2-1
CASSYSQDRGEGEQFF
TGTGCCAGCAGTTACTCCCAAGACAGGGGCGAGGGTGAGCAGTTCTTC
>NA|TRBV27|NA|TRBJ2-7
CASSQNIAREQYF
TGTGCCAGCAGTCAAAACATCGCCCGGGAGCAGTACTTC
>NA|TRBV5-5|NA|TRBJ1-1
CASTLGSMNTEAFF
TGTGCCAGCACCTTAGGCAGCATGAACACTGAAGCTTTCTTT
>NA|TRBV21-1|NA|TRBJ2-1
CASVRTGTGSYNEQFF
TGTGCCAGCGTCAGAACCGGGACAGGGTCCTACAATGAGCAGTTCTTC
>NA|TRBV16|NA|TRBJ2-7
CASSQSGVPQGDEQYF
TGTGCCAGCAGCCAATCAGGGGTTCCCCAGGGCGACGAGCAGTACTTC
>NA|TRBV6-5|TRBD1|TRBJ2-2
CASSRQGLNTGELFF
TGTGCCAGCAGCCGACAGGGCTTAAACACCGGGGAGCTGTTTTTT
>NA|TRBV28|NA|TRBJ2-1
CASRPSLGEQFF
TGTGCCAGCAGACCCTCGTTGGGTGAGCAGTTCTTC
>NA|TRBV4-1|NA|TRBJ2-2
CASSQDGVGAALSGELFF
TGCGCCAGCAGCCAAGATGGTGTGGGGGCTGCTTTGTCCGGGGAGCTGTTTTTT
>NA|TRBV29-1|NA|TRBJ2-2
CSVPTGATGELFF
TGCAGCGTTCCCACAGGCGCCACCGGGGAGCTGTTTTTT
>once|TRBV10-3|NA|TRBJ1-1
CAISESYSLEAFF
TGTGCCATCAGTGAGTCGTATAGTTTAGAAGCTTTCTTT
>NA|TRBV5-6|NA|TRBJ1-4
CASSLRHQGWRAEDEKLFF
TGTGCCAGCAGCTTGCGCCACCAGGGGTGGCGGGCGGAAGATGAAAAACTGTTTTTT
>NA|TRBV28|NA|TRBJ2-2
CASSFGHTDTGELFF
TGTGCCAGCAGTTTTGGTCATACGGACACCGGGGAGCTGTTTTTT
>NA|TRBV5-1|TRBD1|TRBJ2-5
CASSPLGTGKQETQYF
TGCGCCAGCAGCCCGCTCGGGACAGGGAAACAAGAGACCCAGTACTTC
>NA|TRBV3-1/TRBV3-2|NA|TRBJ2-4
CASSQDSRPQNIQYF
TGTGCCAGCAGCCAAGATTCGCGACCTCAAAACATTCAGTACTTC
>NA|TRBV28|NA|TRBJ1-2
CASSLAGYGYTF
TGTGCCAGCAGTTTAGCGGGGTATGGCTACACCTTC
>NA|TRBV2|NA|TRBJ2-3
CASLTSDTQYF
TGTGCCAGCTTAACCTCAGATACGCAGTATTTT
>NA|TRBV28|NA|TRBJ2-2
CASSLGIWGRNTGELFF
TGTGCCAGCAGTTTAGGCATCTGGGGGCGCAATACCGGGGAGCTGTTTTTT
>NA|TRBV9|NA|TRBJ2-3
CASRGSTDTQYF
TGTGCCAGCCGGGGGAGCACAGATACGCAGTATTTT
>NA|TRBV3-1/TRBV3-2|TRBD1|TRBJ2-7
CASSQDLRDSPFVYYEQYF
TGTGCCAGCAGCCAAGATCTCCGGGACAGCCCCTTTGTGTACTACGAGCAGTACTTC
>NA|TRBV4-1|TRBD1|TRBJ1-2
CASSQGDRGFYGYTF
TGCGCCAGCAGCCAAGGGGACAGGGGATTCTATGGCTACACCTTC
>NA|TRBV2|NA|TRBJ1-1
CASSGRVVNTEAFF
TGTGCCAGCAGTGGAAGGGTGGTGAACACTGAAGCTTTCTTT
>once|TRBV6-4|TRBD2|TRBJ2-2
CASSATAGGTGELFF
TGTGCCAGCAGTGCCACGGCGGGAGGGACCGGGGAGCTGTTTTTT
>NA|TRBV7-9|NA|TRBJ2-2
CASSFGPTAGELFF
TGTGCCAGCAGCTTTGGGCCCACCGCCGGGGAGCTGTTTTTT
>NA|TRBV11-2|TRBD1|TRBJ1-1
CASSWDRTNTEAFF
TGTGCCAGCAGCTGGGACAGGACGAACACTGAAGCTTTCTTT
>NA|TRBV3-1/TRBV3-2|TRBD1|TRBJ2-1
CASSQKGQGFDNEQFF
TGTGCCAGCAGCCAGAAGGGACAGGGCTTTGACAATGAGCAGTTCTTC
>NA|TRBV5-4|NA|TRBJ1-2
CASTKLGANYGYTF
TGTGCCAGCACCAAATTGGGAGCTAACTATGGCTACACCTTC
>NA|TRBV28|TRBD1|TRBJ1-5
CASSLTGRGSNQPQHF
TGTGCCAGCAGTCTCACGGGCAGGGGGAGCAATCAGCCCCAGCATTTT
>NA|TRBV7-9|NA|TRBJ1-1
CASSLTPNTEAFF
TGTGCCAGCAGCCTAACCCCGAACACTGAAGCTTTCTTT
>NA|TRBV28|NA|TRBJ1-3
CASSYLGSGNTIYF
TGTGCCAGCAGTTACCTGGGCTCTGGAAACACCATATATTTT
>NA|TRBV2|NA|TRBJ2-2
CAGTKGGYTGELFF
TGTGCCGGGACAAAAGGGGGGTACACCGGGGAGCTGTTTTTT
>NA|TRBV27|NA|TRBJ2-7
CASSLKLSYEQYF
TGTGCCAGCAGTTTAAAGTTAAGTTACGAGCAGTACTTC
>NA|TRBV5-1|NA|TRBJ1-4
CASSRTGLPGEKLFF
TGCGCCAGCAGCCGTACGGGCCTACCGGGGGAAAAACTGTTTTTT
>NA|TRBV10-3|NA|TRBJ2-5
CAISDSGDLLETQYF
TGTGCCATCAGTGACTCGGGGGATCTTCTAGAGACCCAGTACTTC
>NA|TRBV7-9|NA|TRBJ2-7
CASSFPGHSYEQYF
TGTGCCAGCAGCTTTCCAGGGCACTCCTACGAGCAGTACTTC
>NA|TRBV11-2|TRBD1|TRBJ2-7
CASSRWTGGSYEQYF
TGTGCCAGCAGCCGCTGGACAGGGGGCTCCTACGAGCAGTACTTC
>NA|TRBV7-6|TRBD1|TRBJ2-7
CASSPGTDYEQYF
TGTGCCAGCAGCCCCGGGACAGACTACGAGCAGTACTTC
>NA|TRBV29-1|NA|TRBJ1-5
CSVETGSNQPQHF
TGCAGCGTTGAAACAGGGAGCAATCAGCCCCAGCATTTT
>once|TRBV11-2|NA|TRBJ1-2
CASSLDRSLYYGYTF
TGTGCCAGCAGCTTAGATCGGAGCTTGTACTATGGCTACACCTTC
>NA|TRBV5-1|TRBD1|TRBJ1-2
CASNGDSGPYGYTF
TGCGCCAGCAATGGGGACAGCGGCCCCTATGGCTACACCTTC
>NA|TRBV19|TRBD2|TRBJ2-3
CASSIGETSVGGYTQYF
TGTGCCAGTAGTATAGGCGAGACTAGCGTCGGGGGATATACGCAGTATTTT